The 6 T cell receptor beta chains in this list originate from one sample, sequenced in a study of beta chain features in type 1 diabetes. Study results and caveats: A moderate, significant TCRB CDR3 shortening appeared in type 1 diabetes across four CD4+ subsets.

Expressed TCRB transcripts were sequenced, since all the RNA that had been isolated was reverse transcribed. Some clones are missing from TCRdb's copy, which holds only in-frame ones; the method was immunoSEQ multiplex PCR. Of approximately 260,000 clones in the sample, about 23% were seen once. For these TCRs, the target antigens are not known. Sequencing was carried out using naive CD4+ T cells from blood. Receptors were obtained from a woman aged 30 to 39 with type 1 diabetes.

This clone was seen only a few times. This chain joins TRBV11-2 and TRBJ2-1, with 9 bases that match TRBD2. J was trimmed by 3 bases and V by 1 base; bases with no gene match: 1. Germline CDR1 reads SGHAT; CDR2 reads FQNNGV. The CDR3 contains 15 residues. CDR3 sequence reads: CASSLGLAVYNEQFF. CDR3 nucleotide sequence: TGTGCCAGCAGCTTAGGACTAGCGGTCTACAATGAGCAGTTCTTC.

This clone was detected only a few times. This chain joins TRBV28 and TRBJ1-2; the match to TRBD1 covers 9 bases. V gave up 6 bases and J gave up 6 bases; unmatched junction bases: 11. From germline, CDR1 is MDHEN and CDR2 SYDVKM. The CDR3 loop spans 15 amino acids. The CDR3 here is CASSITGTGIDGYTF. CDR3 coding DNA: TGTGCCAGCAGCATCACCGGGACAGGGATAGATGGCTACACCTTC.

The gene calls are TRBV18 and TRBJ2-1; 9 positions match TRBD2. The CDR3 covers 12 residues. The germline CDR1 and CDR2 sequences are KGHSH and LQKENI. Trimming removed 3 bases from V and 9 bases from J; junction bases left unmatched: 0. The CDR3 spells CASSPREGEQFF. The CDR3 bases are TGTGCCAGCTCACCGCGGGAGGGTGAGCAGTTCTTC.

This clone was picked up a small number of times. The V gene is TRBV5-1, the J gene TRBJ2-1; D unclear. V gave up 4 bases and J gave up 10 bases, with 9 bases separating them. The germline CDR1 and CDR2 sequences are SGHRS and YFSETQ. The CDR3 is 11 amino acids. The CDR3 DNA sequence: TGCGCCAGCAGCGAGTCAGCGGAGCAGTTCTTC. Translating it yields CASSESAEQFF.

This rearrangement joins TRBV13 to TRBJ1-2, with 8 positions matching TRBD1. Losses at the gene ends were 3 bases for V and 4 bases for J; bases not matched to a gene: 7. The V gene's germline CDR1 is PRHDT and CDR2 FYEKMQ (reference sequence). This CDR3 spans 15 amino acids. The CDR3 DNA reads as TGTGCCAGCAGCTTCAGGGGGCTTGTCGGCTATGGCTACACCTTC. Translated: CASSFRGLVGYGYTF.

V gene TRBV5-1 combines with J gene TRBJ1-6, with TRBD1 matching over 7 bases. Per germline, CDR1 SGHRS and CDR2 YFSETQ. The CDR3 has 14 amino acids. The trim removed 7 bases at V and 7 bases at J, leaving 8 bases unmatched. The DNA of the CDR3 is TGCGCCAGCGGACAGGACAGGCCGAATTCACCCCTCCACTTT. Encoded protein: CASGQDRPNSPLHF.